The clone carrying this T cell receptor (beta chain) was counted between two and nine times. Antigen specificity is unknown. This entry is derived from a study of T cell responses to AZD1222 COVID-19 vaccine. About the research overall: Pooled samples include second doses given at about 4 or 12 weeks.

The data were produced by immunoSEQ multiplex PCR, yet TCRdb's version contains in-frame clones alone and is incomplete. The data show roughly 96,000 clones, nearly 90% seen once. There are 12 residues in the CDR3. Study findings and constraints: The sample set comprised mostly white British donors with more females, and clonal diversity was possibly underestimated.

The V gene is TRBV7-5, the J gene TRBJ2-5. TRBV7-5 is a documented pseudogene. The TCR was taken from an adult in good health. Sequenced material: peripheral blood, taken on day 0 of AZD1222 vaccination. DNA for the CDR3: TGTGCCAGAAGCTGGTATCAAGAGACCCAGTACTTC. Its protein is CARSWYQETQYF.